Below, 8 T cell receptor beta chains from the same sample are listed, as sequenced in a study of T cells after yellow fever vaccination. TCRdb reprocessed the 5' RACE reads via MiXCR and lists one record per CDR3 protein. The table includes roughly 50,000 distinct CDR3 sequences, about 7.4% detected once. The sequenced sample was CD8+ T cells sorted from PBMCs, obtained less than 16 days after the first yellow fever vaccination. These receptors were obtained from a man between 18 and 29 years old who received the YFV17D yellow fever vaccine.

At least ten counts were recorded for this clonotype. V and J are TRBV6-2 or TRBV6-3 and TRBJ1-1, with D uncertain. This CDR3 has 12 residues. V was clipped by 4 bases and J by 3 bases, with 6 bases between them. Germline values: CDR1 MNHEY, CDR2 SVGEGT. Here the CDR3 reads CASSWGDTEAFF. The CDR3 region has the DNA TGTGCCAGCAGTTGGGGAGACACTGAAGCTTTCTTT.

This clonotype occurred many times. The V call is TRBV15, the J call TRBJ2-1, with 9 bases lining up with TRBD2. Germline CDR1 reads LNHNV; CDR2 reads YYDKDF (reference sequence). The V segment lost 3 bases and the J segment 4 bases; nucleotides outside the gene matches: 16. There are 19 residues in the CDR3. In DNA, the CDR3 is TGTGCCACCAGCAGGACGAGGGGCAGCGGGGGGCCGGGTTACAATGAGCAGTTCTTC. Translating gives CATSRTRGSGGPGYNEQFF.

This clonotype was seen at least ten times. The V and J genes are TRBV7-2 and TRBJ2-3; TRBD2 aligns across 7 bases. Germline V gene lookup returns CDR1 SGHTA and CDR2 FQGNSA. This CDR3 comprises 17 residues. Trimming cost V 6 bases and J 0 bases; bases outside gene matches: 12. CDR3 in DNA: TGTGCCAGCAGGGGGGGGGTGGCTAGCCCAAGCACAGATACGCAGTATTTT. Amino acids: CASRGGVASPSTDTQYF.

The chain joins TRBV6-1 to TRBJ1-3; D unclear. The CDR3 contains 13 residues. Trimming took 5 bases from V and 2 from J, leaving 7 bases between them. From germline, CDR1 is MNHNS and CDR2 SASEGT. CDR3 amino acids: CASSPGPGNTIYF. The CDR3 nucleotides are TGTGCCAGCAGTCCCGGACCTGGAAACACCATATATTTT.

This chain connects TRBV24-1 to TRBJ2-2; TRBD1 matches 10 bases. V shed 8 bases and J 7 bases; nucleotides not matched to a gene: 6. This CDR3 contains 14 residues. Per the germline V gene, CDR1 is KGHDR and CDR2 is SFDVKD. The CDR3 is CATTGTGDGGELFF. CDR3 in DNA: TGTGCCACCACCGGGACAGGGGACGGCGGGGAGCTGTTTTTT.

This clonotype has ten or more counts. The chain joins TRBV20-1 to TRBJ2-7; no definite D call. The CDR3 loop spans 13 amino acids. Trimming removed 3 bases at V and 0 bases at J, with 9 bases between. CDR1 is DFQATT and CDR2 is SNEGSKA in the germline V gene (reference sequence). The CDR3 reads CSARVDNSYEQYF. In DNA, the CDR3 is TGCAGTGCTAGGGTAGATAACTCCTACGAGCAGTACTTC.

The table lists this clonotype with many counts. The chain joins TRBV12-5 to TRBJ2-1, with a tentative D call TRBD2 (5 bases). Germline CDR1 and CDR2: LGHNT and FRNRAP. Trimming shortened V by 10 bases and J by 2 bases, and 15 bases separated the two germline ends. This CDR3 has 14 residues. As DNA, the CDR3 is TGTGCTACCTTTGTAGCCGGGACCTACAATGAGCAGTTCTTC. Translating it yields CATFVAGTYNEQFF.

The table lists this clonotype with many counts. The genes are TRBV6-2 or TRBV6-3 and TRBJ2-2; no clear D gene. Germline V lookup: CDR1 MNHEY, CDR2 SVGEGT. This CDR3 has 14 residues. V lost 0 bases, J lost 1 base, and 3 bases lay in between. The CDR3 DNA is TGTGCCAGCAGTTACTCCAGGAACACCGGGGAGCTGTTTTTT. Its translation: CASSYSRNTGELFF.